The present TCR beta chain was sequenced within a study of post-analysis software for immune sequencing data. For the study at large: Several disease courses (relapsing-remitting, secondary progressive and progressive-relapsing) of multiple sclerosis were included. General observations from the study: The authors found that F measure strongly co-clustered same-batch samples. In patients, TRBV5-6, TRBV5-1 and TRBV20-1 belonged to roughly five TRBV segments found more frequently than in controls. Among multiple sclerosis patients, normalized Chao1 diversity was significantly below that of controls.

This CDR3 region has 17 residues. V was trimmed by 4 bases and J by 0 bases, leaving 17 bases between them. Per germline, CDR1 SGHRS and CDR2 YFSETQ. Remarks on this clonotype: As yet, its antigen is unknown.

Built from TCR beta cDNA, the libraries had unique molecular identifiers in them. The source material, roughly 0.9 to 11 million T cells, gave rise to approximately 520,000 cDNA molecules. TCRdb processed the PCR reads anew with MiXCR; each CDR3 protein has one entry. The table shows 750,000 to 950,000 distinct CDR3 sequences, with roughly 58% occurring only once. The chain recombines TRBV5-1 with TRBJ2-4; D ambiguous. The clonotype comes from a girl aged 5-17 years with multiple sclerosis. The material sequenced was blood. CDR3 loop: CASSPGAVPLAKNIQYF. CDR3 coding DNA: TGCGCCAGCAGCCCGGGTGCGGTCCCGCTAGCCAAAAACATTCAGTACTTC.